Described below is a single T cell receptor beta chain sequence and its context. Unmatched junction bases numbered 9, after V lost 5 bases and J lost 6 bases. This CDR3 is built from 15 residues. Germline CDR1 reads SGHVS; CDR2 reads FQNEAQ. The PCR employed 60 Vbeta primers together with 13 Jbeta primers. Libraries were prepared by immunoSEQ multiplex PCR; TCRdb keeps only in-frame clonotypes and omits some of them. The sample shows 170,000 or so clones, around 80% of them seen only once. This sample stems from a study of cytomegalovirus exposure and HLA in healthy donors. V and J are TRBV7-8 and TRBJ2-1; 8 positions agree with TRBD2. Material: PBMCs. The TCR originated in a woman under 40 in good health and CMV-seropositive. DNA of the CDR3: TGTGCCAGCAGCCCCGGGGGGGCCATCCCCAATGAGCAGTTCTTC. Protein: CASSPGGAIPNEQFF.